This T cell receptor (beta chain) appears in the sequencing data of a study of PD-L1 blockade in urothelial cancer. Looking at the study overall: Blood yielded a median of around 140,000 T cells per sample.

Germline V gives CDR1 SGHNT, CDR2 YYREEE (reference sequence). V dropped 4 bases and J dropped 1; count of bases not matched to a gene: 16. The CDR3 length is 18 residues. Sequencing was performed with immunoSEQ multiplex PCR; in TCRdb, only in-frame clones are kept and a portion is missing. The repertoire holds 30,000 to 35,000 clones, with around 83% as singletons. Patient sample counts ranged from 1 to 8, pretreatment and on-treatment. The chain recombines TRBV5-4 with TRBJ1-1; the match to TRBD1 covers 7 bases. Specimen: PBMCs, collected around atezolizumab (anti-PD-L1) treatment. The origin of this receptor is a man aged 55 to 70 with urothelial cancer. The CDR3 nucleotides read TGTGCCAGCAGCCGCACAAAACCAGGGGGTGGACAGAACACTGAAGCTTTCTTT. This translates into CASSRTKPGGGQNTEAFF.